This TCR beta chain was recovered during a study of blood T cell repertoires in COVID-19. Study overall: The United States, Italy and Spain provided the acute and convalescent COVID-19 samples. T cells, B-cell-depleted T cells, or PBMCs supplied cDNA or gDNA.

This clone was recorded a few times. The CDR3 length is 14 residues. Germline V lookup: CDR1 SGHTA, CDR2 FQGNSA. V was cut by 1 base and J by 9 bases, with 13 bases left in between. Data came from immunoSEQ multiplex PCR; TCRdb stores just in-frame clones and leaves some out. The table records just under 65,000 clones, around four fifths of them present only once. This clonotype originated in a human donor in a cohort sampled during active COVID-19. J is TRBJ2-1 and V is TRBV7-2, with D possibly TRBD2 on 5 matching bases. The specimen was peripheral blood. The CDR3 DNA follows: TGTGCCAGCAGCTTAGAGGCTAGCAAACGTGAGCAGTTCTTC. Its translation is CASSLEASKREQFF.